This TCR beta chain was retrieved from a study of shared clonotypes between healthy human individuals. In the study overall: Each donor's CD8 memory used one plate, CD8 naive two, each CD4 subset three.

Points from the study as a whole: Expectations were that clonotype sharing among donors would be affected by sequencing depth.

As regards this clone: What it recognizes is unknown.

Germline-derived CDR1 and CDR2 are MNHEY and SMNVEV (reference sequence). The CDR3 is 15 residues long. Trimming stripped 3 bases from V and 3 bases from J, with 14 bases between. Every subset's genomic DNA went evenly onto several immunoSEQ plates. Sequencing was performed with immunoSEQ multiplex PCR; in TCRdb, only in-frame clones are kept and a portion is missing. The sample records 950,000 to 1,100,000 clones, 75% to 85% being singletons. This chain joins TRBV27 and TRBJ2-5, with D perhaps given as TRBD1 or TRBD2 (6 bases each). The specimen sequenced was memory CD4+ T cells from PBMCs. Subset indicated: CD45RA-negative fraction. The sequence was collected from a young man in good health. Some clones in this sample may be carry-over from other donors' samples. The CDR3 region is CASSLIGGSEETQYF. CDR3 bases: TGTGCCAGCAGTTTGATCGGGGGCTCGGAAGAGACCCAGTACTTC.